This TCR beta chain was found in a study of blood T cells in healthy people across ages. In the study overall: About one barcoded beta molecule per two T cells was captured by template switching.

CDR1 SGHTA and CDR2 FQGNSA come from the germline V gene. Deletions cut 6 bases from V and 10 bases from J, with 17 bases between. The CDR3 runs 13 residues. A J-beta primer mix and a sample-barcoded 5' primer were used in a second PCR of roughly 6 to 12 cycles. Per-sample output comprised a minimum of 3 million paired-end reads containing CDR3. TCRdb processed the 5' RACE reads anew with MiXCR; each CDR3 protein has one entry. Among 1.5 million to 2 million distinct CDR3 sequences listed, around half were seen once. Ten milliliters of peripheral blood were drawn from each donor. The receptor was derived from a woman between 40 and 55 years old in good health. The chain employs TRBV7-2 and TRBJ2-3; weak D call: TRBD1 (6 bases). The sequenced sample was blood. The CDR3 region has the DNA TGTGCCAGCAGGACGACAGGTCCCCCCGCGCAGTATTTT. Translated, it gives CASRTTGPPAQYF.